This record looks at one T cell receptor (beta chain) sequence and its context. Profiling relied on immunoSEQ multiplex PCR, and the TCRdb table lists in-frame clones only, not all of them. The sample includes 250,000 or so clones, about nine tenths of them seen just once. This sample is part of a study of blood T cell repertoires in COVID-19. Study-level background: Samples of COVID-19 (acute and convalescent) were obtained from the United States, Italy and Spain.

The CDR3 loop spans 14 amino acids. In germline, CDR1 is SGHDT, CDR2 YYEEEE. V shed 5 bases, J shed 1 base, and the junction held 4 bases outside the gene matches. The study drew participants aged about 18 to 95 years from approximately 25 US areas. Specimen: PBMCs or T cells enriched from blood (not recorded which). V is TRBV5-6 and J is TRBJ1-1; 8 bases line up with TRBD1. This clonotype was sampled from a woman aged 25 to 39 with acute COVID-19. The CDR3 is CASRYTGGNTEAFF. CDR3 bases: TGTGCCAGCAGGTACACAGGGGGGAACACTGAAGCTTTCTTT.